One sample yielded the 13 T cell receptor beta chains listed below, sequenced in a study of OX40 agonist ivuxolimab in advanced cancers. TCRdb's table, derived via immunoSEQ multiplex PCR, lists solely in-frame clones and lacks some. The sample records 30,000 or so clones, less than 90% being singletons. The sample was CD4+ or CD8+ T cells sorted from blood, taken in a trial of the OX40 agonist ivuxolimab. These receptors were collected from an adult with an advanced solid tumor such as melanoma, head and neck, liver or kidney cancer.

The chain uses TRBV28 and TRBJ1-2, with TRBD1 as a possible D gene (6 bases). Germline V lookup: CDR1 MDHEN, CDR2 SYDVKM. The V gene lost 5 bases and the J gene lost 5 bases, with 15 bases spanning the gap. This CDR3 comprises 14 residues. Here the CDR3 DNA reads TGTGCCAGCAGTCCCCCAGGGACATGGTATGGCTACACCTTC. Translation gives CASSPPGTWYGYTF.

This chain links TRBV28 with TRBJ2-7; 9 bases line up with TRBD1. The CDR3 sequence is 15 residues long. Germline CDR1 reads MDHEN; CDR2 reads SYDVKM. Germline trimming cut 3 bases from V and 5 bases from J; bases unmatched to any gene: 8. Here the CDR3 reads CASSLETGGSDEQYF. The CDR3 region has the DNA TGTGCCAGCAGTTTGGAGACAGGGGGTTCGGACGAGCAGTACTTC.

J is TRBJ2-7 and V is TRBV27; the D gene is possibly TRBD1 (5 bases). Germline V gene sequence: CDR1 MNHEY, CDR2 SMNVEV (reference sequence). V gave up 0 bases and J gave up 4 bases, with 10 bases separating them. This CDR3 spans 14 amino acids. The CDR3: CASSLSGPPYEQYF. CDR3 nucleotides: TGTGCCAGCAGTTTATCGGGGCCCCCATACGAGCAGTACTTC.

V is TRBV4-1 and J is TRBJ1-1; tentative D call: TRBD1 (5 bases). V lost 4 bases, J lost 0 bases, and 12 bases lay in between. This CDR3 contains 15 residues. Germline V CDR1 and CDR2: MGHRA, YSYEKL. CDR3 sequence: CASSLVGGVNTEAFF. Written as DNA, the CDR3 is TGCGCCAGCAGCCTAGTGGGGGGGGTGAACACTGAAGCTTTCTTT.

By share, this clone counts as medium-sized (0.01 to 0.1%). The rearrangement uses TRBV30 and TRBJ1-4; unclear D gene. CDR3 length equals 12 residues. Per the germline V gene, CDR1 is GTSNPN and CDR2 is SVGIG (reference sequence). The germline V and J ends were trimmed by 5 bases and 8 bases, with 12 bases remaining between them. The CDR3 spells CAWGVNGEKLFF. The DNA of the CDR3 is TGTGCCTGGGGAGTCAATGGGGAAAAACTGTTTTTT.

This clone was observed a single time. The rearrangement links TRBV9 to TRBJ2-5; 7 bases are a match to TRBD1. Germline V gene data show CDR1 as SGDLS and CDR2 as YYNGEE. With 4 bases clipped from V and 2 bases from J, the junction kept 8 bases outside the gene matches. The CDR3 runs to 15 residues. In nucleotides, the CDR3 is TGTGCCAGCAGCCCCCCCGGGACAGAGCAAGAGACCCAGTACTTC. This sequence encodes CASSPPGTEQETQYF.

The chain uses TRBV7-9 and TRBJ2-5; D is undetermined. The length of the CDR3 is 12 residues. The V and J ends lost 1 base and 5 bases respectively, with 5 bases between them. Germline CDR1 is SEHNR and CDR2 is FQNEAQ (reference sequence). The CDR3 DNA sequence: TGTGCCAGCAGCTTAGGGCTGGAGACCCAGTACTTC. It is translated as CASSLGLETQYF.

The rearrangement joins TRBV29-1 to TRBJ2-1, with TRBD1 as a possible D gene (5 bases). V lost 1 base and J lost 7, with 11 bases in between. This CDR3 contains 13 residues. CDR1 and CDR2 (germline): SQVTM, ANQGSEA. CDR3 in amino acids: CSVEVSGKNEQFF. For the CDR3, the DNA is TGCAGCGTTGAAGTTTCAGGGAAAAATGAGCAGTTCTTC.

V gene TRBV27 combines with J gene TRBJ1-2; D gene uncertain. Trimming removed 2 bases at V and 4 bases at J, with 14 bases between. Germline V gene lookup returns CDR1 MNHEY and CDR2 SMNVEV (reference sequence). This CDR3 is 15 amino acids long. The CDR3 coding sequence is TGTGCCAGCAGTTTAGCGAAAGGCGGTGGCTATGGCTACACCTTC. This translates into CASSLAKGGGYGYTF.

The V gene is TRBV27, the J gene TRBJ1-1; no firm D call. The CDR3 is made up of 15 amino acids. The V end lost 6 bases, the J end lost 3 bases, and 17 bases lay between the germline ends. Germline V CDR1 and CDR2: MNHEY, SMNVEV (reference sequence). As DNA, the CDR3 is TGTGCCAGCAGCCTAACCCGGTCTGTCGACACTGAAGCTTTCTTT. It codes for CASSLTRSVDTEAFF.

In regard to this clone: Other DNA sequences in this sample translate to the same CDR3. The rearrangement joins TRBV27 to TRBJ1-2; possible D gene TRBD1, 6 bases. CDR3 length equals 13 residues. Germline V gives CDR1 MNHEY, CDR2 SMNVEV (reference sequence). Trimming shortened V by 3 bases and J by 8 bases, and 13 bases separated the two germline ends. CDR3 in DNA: TGTGCCAGCAGTTTGGCGGGGGCAGAGGGCTACACCTTC. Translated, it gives CASSLAGAEGYTF.

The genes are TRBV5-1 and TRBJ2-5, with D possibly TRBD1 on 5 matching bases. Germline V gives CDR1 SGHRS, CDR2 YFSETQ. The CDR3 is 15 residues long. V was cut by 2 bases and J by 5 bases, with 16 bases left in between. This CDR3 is CASSLQDRVLETQYF. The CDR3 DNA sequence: TGCGCCAGCAGCTTACAGGACCGAGTTTTGGAGACCCAGTACTTC.

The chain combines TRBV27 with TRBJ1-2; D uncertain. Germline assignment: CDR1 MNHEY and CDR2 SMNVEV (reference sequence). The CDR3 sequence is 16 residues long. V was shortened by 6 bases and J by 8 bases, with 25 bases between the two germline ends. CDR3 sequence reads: CASSFLSGRGFWGYTF. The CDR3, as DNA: TGTGCCAGCAGCTTTTTAAGCGGCCGAGGGTTTTGGGGCTACACCTTC.